This TCR beta chain stems from a study of regulatory T cells in long-lasting Graves disease. For TCR beta, libraries came from iRepertoire HTBI primers and Arm-PCR of CDR3 regions. TCRdb re-derived calls from the multiplex PCR reads in MiXCR, one entry per CDR3 protein. The top ten hold around 36% of the sample, which has about 310,000 distinct CDR3 sequences, about 18% seen once. This clonotype was detected many times. Time point here: newly diagnosed GD, antithyroid drugs for less than 3 months. Researchers made the TCR library from RNA that was extracted from PBMCs. Germline loops: CDR1 MNHNS, CDR2 SASEGT. This CDR3 is 16 amino acids long. V dropped 7 bases and J dropped 1 base, with 18 bases sitting between them.

This sequence originates from a female donor with Graves disease. The specimen was peripheral blood mononuclear cells (PBMCs), collected at new diagnosis, from a patient treated with antithyroid drugs. The chain is built from TRBV6-1 and TRBJ2-3; D tentatively reads TRBD1 or TRBD2 (5 bases each). This CDR3 is CASKNRRFGGTDTQYF. Here the CDR3 DNA reads TGTGCCAGCAAAAACAGGAGGTTTGGGGGCACAGATACGCAGTATTTT.